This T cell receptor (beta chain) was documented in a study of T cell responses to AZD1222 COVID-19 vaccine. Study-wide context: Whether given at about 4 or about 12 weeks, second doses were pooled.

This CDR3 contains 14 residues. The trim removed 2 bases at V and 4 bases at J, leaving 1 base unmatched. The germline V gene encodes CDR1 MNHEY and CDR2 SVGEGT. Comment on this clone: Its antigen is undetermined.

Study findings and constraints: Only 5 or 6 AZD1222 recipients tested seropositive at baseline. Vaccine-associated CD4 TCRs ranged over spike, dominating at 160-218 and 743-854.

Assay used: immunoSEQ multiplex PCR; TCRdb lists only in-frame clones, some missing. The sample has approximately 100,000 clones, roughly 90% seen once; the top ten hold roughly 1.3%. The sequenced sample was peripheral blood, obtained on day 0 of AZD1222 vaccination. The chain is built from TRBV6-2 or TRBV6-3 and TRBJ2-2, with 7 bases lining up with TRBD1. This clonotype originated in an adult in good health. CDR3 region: CASSYRGPTGELFF. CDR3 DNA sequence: TGTGCCAGCAGTTACAGGGGGCCCACCGGGGAGCTGTTTTTT.